This T cell receptor beta chain was recovered during a study of T cell responses to AZD1222 COVID-19 vaccine (dated by TCRdb to the early 2020s). Notes on the research overall: A total of more than 230 trial participants underwent TCR sequencing, of whom 200 to 220 had received two doses of AZD1222 and around 25 had received two doses of the MenACWY control vaccine. Trial participants were enrolled by age into subgroups of 18-55, 56-69 and 70-plus years, and around 150, 28 and 57 TCR-sequenced participants, respectively, were included in these subgroups.

The time point label for this specimen denotes: about 28 days (+/-7) after the second vaccine dose. Because spike-specific TCR depth and breadth did not differ between the two schedules, AZD1222 recipients who got a second dose at roughly 4 weeks were pooled with those who got a second dose at roughly 12 weeks. The vaccinee samples were drawn from two UK trials, COV001 and COV002, one of which was a single-blind randomized controlled phase 2/3 trial testing AZD1222 (ChAdOx1 nCoV-19) in healthy adults. For TCRbeta chain sequencing, PBMC samples from trial participants were taken at day 0 and at day 28 after the second dose. Reading the germline V gene gives CDR1 SNHLY and CDR2 FYNNEI. V loses 5 bases of germline sequence and J loses 4 bases, and the interval between the two ends is 12 bases. Including cysteine and phenylalanine, the CDR3 has 13 amino acids. Only the CDR3 DNA is retained, 39 bases long and in frame from the first base.

Details on this clone: Its antigen has not been determined. No much larger clone is present one base from it, and per-base qualities are unavailable.

General conclusions and limits of the study: No day 14 peak-response samples were available, so repertoires were characterized only after the peak T cell response. Most participants were white British and females outnumbered males, and the authors suggested that clonal diversity may have been underestimated. Epitopes outside the regions mutated in the B.1.351 and B.1.1.7 variants were reportedly recognized by nearly half of the unique spike-specific TCRs. Vaccine-associated CD4 TCRs spanned the whole spike protein, with dominant responses in regions 160-218 and 743-854. A significant rise in spike-specific TCR breadth and depth was observed after two AZD1222 doses relative to day 0 and relative to MenACWY recipients. Conclusions about previously exposed vaccinees are limited because only 5 or 6 AZD1222 recipients were SARS-CoV-2 seropositive at baseline. The 56-69-year group was small, and its depth increase did not reach significance, likely because of low power.

The CDR3 regions of human TCRbeta chains were analyzed by immunosequencing. In the source study's methods: TCRs in the repertoires were compared against a reference library of SARS-CoV-2-specific TCRs that had been generated with the MIRA antigen-specificity platform. Breadth was defined as the fraction of unique TCRs that were SARS-CoV-2-associated. Depth was defined as the fraction of total T cells that were SARS-CoV-2-associated. Each spike-specific TCR was assigned to its reactive spike region and to a CD4 or CD8 class using the MIRA data. Log10-transformed breadth and depth values were compared by one-way ANOVA with Sidak's multiple comparisons tests. Held by TCRdb, this immuneACCESS table contains in-frame sequences only and omits some clones. Under half of the omission traces to an unresolved V gene where checked; the cause of the rest is unknown. That table gives V, J and clone size, and the DNA gave D and trimming. The sample records 250,000 to 300,000 clones, about 94% of which are singletons. Of the sample, around 0.57% is held by the ten largest clones.

The specimen comprised peripheral blood, sampled 28 days after the second AZD1222 dose. The rearrangement combines TRBV2 with TRBJ2-7; no D gene is confidently identified. The origin of this receptor is an adult who received the AZD1222 COVID-19 vaccine. The nucleotide sequence reads TGTGCCAGCAGTTATACAGCTTCTTACGAGCAGTACTTC. This gives the protein CASSYTASYEQYF. Reference TRBV2 and TRBJ2-7 proteins supply the regions before and after the CDR3; the full variable domain is: EPEVTQTPSHQVTQMGQEVILRCVPISNHLYFYWYRQILGQKVEFLVSFYNNEISEKSEIFDDQFSVERPDGSNFTLKIRSTKLEDSAMYFCASSYTASYEQYFGPGTRLTVT.